One and the same sample provided the 4 T cell receptor beta chains below, sequenced in a study of blood T cell repertoires in COVID-19. Clones were sequenced by immunoSEQ multiplex PCR, and TCRdb holds only the in-frame ones, with some missing. The sample shows 200,000 to 300,000 clones, roughly 80% of them seen only once. Sequenced: peripheral blood. The receptors here all came from a woman aged 70-85 years with acute or convalescent COVID-19.

The V and J genes are TRBV9 and TRBJ1-1, with 7 bases matching TRBD1. Unmatched junction bases numbered 9, after V lost 0 bases and J lost 4 bases. This CDR3 is built from 16 residues. Per the germline V gene, CDR1 is SGDLS and CDR2 is YYNGEE. CDR3 loop: CASSVEEGAVGTEAFF. In DNA form, the CDR3 reads TGTGCCAGCAGCGTAGAAGAGGGGGCGGTGGGCACTGAAGCTTTCTTT.

V gene TRBV6-5 combines with J gene TRBJ1-1; TRBD1 might be the D (5 bases). The V gene's germline CDR1 is MNHEY and CDR2 SVGAGI. CDR3 length: 14 residues. Trimming left V 1 base short and J 4 bases short, with 10 bases between. CDR3: CASSYFGGGTEAFF. As DNA, the CDR3 is TGTGCCAGCAGTTACTTCGGCGGGGGCACTGAAGCTTTCTTT.

The V and J genes are TRBV2 and TRBJ1-5; D is ambiguous. Germline V gives CDR1 SNHLY, CDR2 FYNNEI. V lost 6 bases, J lost 1 base, and 13 bases lay in between. This CDR3 is built from 15 residues. The DNA for the CDR3 is TGTGCCAGCAGATCGAATGGAGTAAGCAATCAGCCCCAGCATTTT. Its translation: CASRSNGVSNQPQHF.

The J gene is TRBJ1-5, the V gene TRBV10-3, with unresolved D. Germline loops: CDR1 ENHRY, CDR2 SYGVKD. This CDR3 has 14 residues. V dropped 4 bases and J dropped 4 bases, with 11 bases sitting between them. DNA of the CDR3: TGTGCCATCAGTGGTAATGCCGAGAATCAGCCCCAGCATTTT. This sequence encodes CAISGNAENQPQHF.